This entry lists 23 T cell receptor beta chains sequenced from one sample in a study of tumor-infiltrating lymphocytes in localized non-small cell lung cancer. The method was immunoSEQ multiplex PCR; TCRdb's version includes in-frame clones alone and lacks a portion of them. The data contain 15,000 to 20,000 clones, 73% of them singletons. The sample consisted of lung tumor tissue. The origin of the receptors is a human donor with non-small cell lung cancer.

This clone ranks as medium-sized. This sequence joins TRBV27 and TRBJ2-2; D gene unclear. The CDR3 has 14 amino acids. V was shortened by 7 bases and J by 2 bases, with 11 bases between the two germline ends. The germline gives CDR1 MNHEY, CDR2 SMNVEV (reference sequence). The CDR3 loop is CASMLTYNTGELFF. The CDR3, as DNA: TGTGCCAGCATGTTGACTTATAACACCGGGGAGCTGTTTTTT.

V usage is TRBV6-1 and J usage is TRBJ2-7; D possibly corresponds to TRBD1 (5 bases). CDR3 length: 14 residues. Trimming took 2 bases from V and 2 from J, leaving 10 bases between them. The germline V gene encodes CDR1 MNHNS and CDR2 SASEGT. This CDR3 reads CASSETTDTYEQYF. The CDR3 DNA sequence: TGTGCCAGCAGTGAAACGACGGACACCTACGAGCAGTACTTC.

This clone was observed a few times. This chain's CDR3 is CASSAQGQGGADTQYF. For the CDR3, the DNA is TGTGCCAGCAGCGCGCAAGGACAGGGAGGGGCAGATACGCAGTATTTT. The chain carries TRBV9 and TRBJ2-3, with D possibly being TRBD1 (8 bases). The V and J ends lost 3 bases and 4 bases respectively, with 18 bases between them. Germline CDR1 reads SGDLS; CDR2 reads YYNGEE. This CDR3 is built from 16 residues.

As DNA, the CDR3 is TGCGCCAGCAGCTCCTCCGGGACTAGCGGTCGGAACACCGGGGAGCTGTTTTTT. Its protein is CASSSSGTSGRNTGELFF. The chain has TRBV4-1 and TRBJ2-2, with 11 bases aligning to TRBD2. This CDR3 region has 18 residues. V lost 5 bases and J lost 1; bases outside the gene matches: 9. Germline V gives CDR1 MGHRA, CDR2 YSYEKL.

The chain carries TRBV30 and TRBJ2-3; D is perhaps TRBD1 (5 bases). The CDR3 extends over 15 amino acids. Germline V gives CDR1 GTSNPN, CDR2 SVGIG (reference sequence). The ends were cut back, 0 bases at V and 0 bases at J, with 10 bases in the middle. CDR3 DNA: TGTGCCTGGAGTGTAGGGGCTTATAGCACAGATACGCAGTATTTT. Translated, it gives CAWSVGAYSTDTQYF.

The chain has TRBV29-1 and TRBJ2-2; possibly TRBD2 for D (5 bases). This CDR3 comprises 13 residues. The V gene lost 3 bases and the J gene lost 2 bases, with 7 bases spanning the gap. Germline values: CDR1 SQVTM, CDR2 ANQGSEA. The CDR3 nucleotides are TGCAGCGTTGAGAGGGCAAACACCGGGGAGCTGTTTTTT. It specifies CSVERANTGELFF.

This chain links TRBV5-1 with TRBJ2-3, with a possible D match to TRBD1 (6 bases). Trimming pared 5 bases from V and 0 bases from J, leaving 16 bases between. The V gene's germline CDR1 is SGHRS and CDR2 YFSETQ. This CDR3 is 16 amino acids long. CDR3 in DNA: TGCGCCAGCAGTCGCTTGTCAGGGGCGAGCACAGATACGCAGTATTTT. It yields the protein CASSRLSGASTDTQYF.

V usage is TRBV5-1 and J usage is TRBJ2-5; tentatively, D is TRBD2 (7 bases). The DNA matches TRBJ2-7 better at its end, which makes the J call doubtful. Germline CDR1 SGHRS, CDR2 YFSETQ. The CDR3 is 15 amino acids. The CDR3 nucleotides are TGCGCCAGCAGCGTCGAGGGGGGGCCCTTCTACGAGCAGTACTTC. Its translation is CASSVEGGPFYEQYF.

The J gene is TRBJ1-1, the V gene TRBV6-1; D remains unclear. The CDR3 covers 15 residues. Germline V gene sequence: CDR1 MNHNS, CDR2 SASEGT. V lost 7 bases and J lost 4, with 19 bases in between. This chain's CDR3 is CASTSGGRSGTEAFF. Written as DNA, the CDR3 is TGTGCCAGCACATCGGGCGGCCGGTCTGGCACTGAAGCTTTCTTT.

The V call is TRBV10-3, the J call TRBJ2-7; possibly TRBD1 for D (6 bases). Germline values: CDR1 ENHRY, CDR2 SYGVKD. The V end was cut by 7 bases, the J end by 0 bases, with 10 bases between. The CDR3 has 13 amino acids. CDR3 DNA: TGTGCCATCACCCCACAGGGCTCCTACGAGCAGTACTTC. It translates to CAITPQGSYEQYF.

The J gene is TRBJ1-1, the V gene TRBV30, with no clear D. V was clipped by 3 bases and J by 8 bases, with 13 bases between them. The germline CDR1 and CDR2 sequences are GTSNPN and SVGIG (reference sequence). CDR3 length: 12 amino acids. CDR3 nucleotides: TGTGCCTGGAGCCAGAGGGCGGGCGAAGCTTTCTTT. It yields the protein CAWSQRAGEAFF.

The J gene is TRBJ2-1, the V gene TRBV19, with unresolved D. V lost 4 bases and J 5 bases, leaving 12 bases between the germline ends. Germline CDR1 and CDR2: LNHDA and SQIVND (reference sequence). The CDR3 has 14 amino acids. CDR3 bases: TGTGCCAGTAGTAATACCTGGTCCAACAATGAGCAGTTCTTC. This sequence encodes CASSNTWSNNEQFF.

This sequence joins TRBV10-1 and TRBJ2-2; 7 nucleotides align to TRBD2. J lost 7 bases, V lost 6 bases, and 5 bases had no gene match. Germline CDR1 WNHNN, CDR2 SYGVQD (reference sequence). The length of the CDR3 is 13 residues. CDR3 bases: TGCGCCAGCAGCTTGCGGGAGAACGGGGAGCTGTTTTTT. Its translation: CASSLRENGELFF.

The DNA of the CDR3 is TGCGCCAGCAGCTTGGGGAGACAGGACTACGAGCAGTACTTC. Translation gives CASSLGRQDYEQYF. This sequence joins TRBV5-1 and TRBJ2-5, with D possibly TRBD1 on 6 matching bases. The better agreement between TRBJ2-7 and the DNA end casts doubt on the J call. There are 14 residues in the CDR3. Looked up from germline, CDR1 is SGHRS and CDR2 is YFSETQ.

The chain carries TRBV21-1 and TRBJ2-3; TRBD2, as called in the table, went unchecked against the DNA. TRBV21-1 is noted as a pseudogene. The CDR3 is 17 amino acids. The CDR3 DNA follows: TGTGCCAGCAGAATCAAGGGGCTAGCGGGAGGCACAGATACGCAGTATTTT. The encoded protein is CASRIKGLAGGTDTQYF.

The chain couples TRBV5-6 to TRBJ2-7; D possibly corresponds to TRBD2 (6 bases). Between the trimmed V and J ends, which lost 2 bases and 4 bases, there was a span of 13 bases. The length of the CDR3 is 14 residues. Germline V gene lookup returns CDR1 SGHDT and CDR2 YYEEEE. The chain's CDR3 is CASSFSGALYEQYF. As DNA, the CDR3 is TGTGCCAGCAGCTTTTCGGGAGCTCTGTACGAGCAGTACTTC.

The chain couples TRBV10-2 to TRBJ1-5; D gene unclear. The CDR3 is 14 amino acids. Germline CDR1 is WSHSY and CDR2 is SAAADI. V dropped 3 bases and J dropped 2 bases, with 8 bases sitting between them. CDR3 region: CASSDGVGNQPQHF. As DNA, the CDR3 is TGCGCCAGCAGTGATGGGGTTGGCAATCAGCCCCAGCATTTT.

This chain connects TRBV4-1 to TRBJ1-2; weak D call: TRBD1 (5 bases). The CDR3 runs to 15 residues. Trimming removed 0 bases from V and 5 bases from J, with 13 bases in between. Per the germline V gene, CDR1 is MGHRA and CDR2 is YSYEKL. Written as DNA, the CDR3 is TGCGCCAGCAGCCAAGAGGGTACGGGACGTTATGGCTACACCTTC. Translation gives CASSQEGTGRYGYTF.

The gene calls are TRBV4-2 and TRBJ2-5; 9 nucleotides align to TRBD1. The end of the DNA is better explained by TRBJ2-7, so the J call may be wrong. Germline V lookup: CDR1 LGHNA, CDR2 YNFKEQ. The CDR3 covers 11 residues. In DNA, the CDR3 is TGTGCCAGCGGGGACAGGGACGAGCAGTACTTC. Its translation is CASGDRDEQYF.

This clone was found a few times. The V call is TRBV19, the J call TRBJ1-5, with TRBD1 identical over 7 bases. The CDR3 length is 15 residues. The ends lost 4 bases at V and 4 bases at J; junction bases unmatched: 7. CDR1 and CDR2 from the germline V gene are LNHDA and SQIVND (reference sequence). Here the CDR3 DNA reads TGTGCCAGTAGTAGCCGCGGGACAGAGAATCAGCCCCAGCATTTT. It yields the protein CASSSRGTENQPQHF. Full variable domain (remainder filled in from reference TRBV19 and TRBJ1-5): DGGITQSPKYLFRKEGQNVTLSCEQNLNHDAMYWYRQDPGQGLRLIYYSQIVNDFQKGDIAEGYSVSREKKESFPLTVTSAQKNPTAFYLCASSSRGTENQPQHFGDGTRLSIL.

The V call is TRBV27, the J call TRBJ2-6; D might be TRBD1 (5 bases). The CDR3 runs 13 residues. Germline V gene sequence: CDR1 MNHEY, CDR2 SMNVEV (reference sequence). Trimming cost V 5 bases and J 4 bases, with 6 bases left between them. The CDR3 sequence: CASSTGGANVLTF. The CDR3 DNA is TGTGCCAGCAGTACAGGCGGGGCCAACGTCCTGACTTTC. Complete variable domain (other parts from reference TRBV27 and TRBJ2-6): EAQVTQNPRYLITVTGKKLTVTCSQNMNHEYMSWYRQDPGLGLRQIYYSMNVEVTDKGDVPEGYKVSRKEKRNFPLILESPSPNQTSLYFCASSTGGANVLTFGAGSRLTVL.

The V gene is TRBV5-1, the J gene TRBJ1-1; a possible D gene is TRBD1 (6 bases). Trimming stripped 2 bases from V and 3 bases from J, with 11 bases between. The length of the CDR3 is 14 residues. The V gene's germline CDR1 is SGHRS and CDR2 YFSETQ. The CDR3 coding sequence is TGCGCCAGCAGCTTAGGGGGGGCGGACACTGAAGCTTTCTTT. It encodes CASSLGGADTEAFF.

In its sample, this clone was seen once. This sequence joins TRBV6-1 and TRBJ1-1; D not certain. This CDR3 has 13 amino acids. The V gene's germline CDR1 is MNHNS and CDR2 SASEGT. Trimming removed 7 bases from V and 1 base from J, with 10 bases in between. The CDR3 loop reads CASIPPENTEAFF. As DNA, the CDR3 is TGTGCCAGCATCCCTCCGGAGAACACTGAAGCTTTCTTT.